This passage covers 29 T cell receptor beta chains from one sample sequenced in a study of OX40 agonist ivuxolimab in advanced cancers. The method was immunoSEQ multiplex PCR; TCRdb's version includes in-frame clones alone and lacks a portion of them. The data show some 130,000 clones, around 91% seen once. Sequencing was performed on CD4+ or CD8+ T cells sorted from blood, taken in a trial of the OX40 agonist ivuxolimab. All receptors come from an adult with an advanced solid tumor such as melanoma, head and neck, liver or kidney cancer.

This clone was seen only once. V and J are TRBV6-6 and TRBJ2-3, with 12 bases aligning to TRBD2. This CDR3 contains 15 residues. Germline trimming cut 6 bases from V and 6 bases from J; bases unmatched to any gene: 7. Germline CDR1 MNHNY, CDR2 SVGAGI (reference sequence). CDR3 nucleotides: TGTGCCAGCAGCAGACTAGCGGGGGCAGGCGATACGCAGTATTTT. It encodes CASSRLAGAGDTQYF.

The chain recombines TRBV7-2 with TRBJ2-5; D possibly uses TRBD1 or TRBD2 (5 bases each). The CDR3 length is 13 residues. Trimming stripped 2 bases from V and 5 bases from J, with 9 bases between. CDR1 is SGHTA, CDR2 FQGNSA, per germline. The CDR3 DNA is TGTGCCAGCAGCTTAATCTGGGGGGAGACCCAGTACTTC. Translated, it gives CASSLIWGETQYF.

The chain is built from TRBV2 and TRBJ2-1; tentatively, D is TRBD1 (5 bases). V lost 2 bases, J lost 6 bases, and 14 bases lay in between. The CDR3 runs 15 residues. Germline V lookup: CDR1 SNHLY, CDR2 FYNNEI. The CDR3 protein is CASSEQGNSVNEQFF. Written as DNA, the CDR3 is TGTGCCAGCAGTGAACAGGGAAATTCGGTCAATGAGCAGTTCTTC.

The chain carries TRBV21-1 and TRBJ1-5. TRBV21-1 is a pseudogene locus. The CDR3 consists of 18 residues. The CDR3 coding sequence is TGTGCCAGCAGCAAAGTAGTGGGACCTAAGACGGGAAGGCAGCCCCAGCATTTT. As protein: CASSKVVGPKTGRQPQHF.

The rearrangement joins TRBV7-2 to TRBJ1-5; possibly TRBD1 for D (5 bases). From germline, CDR1 is SGHTA and CDR2 FQGNSA. This CDR3 has 15 amino acids. The V end lost 4 bases, the J end lost 0 bases, and 10 bases lay between the germline ends. CDR3 sequence reads: CASSSSTGSNQPQHF. The CDR3 DNA reads as TGTGCCAGCAGCTCGTCAACAGGTAGCAATCAGCCCCAGCATTTT.

J is TRBJ1-1 and V is TRBV10-3; no firm D call. CDR1 and CDR2 (germline): ENHRY, SYGVKD. V dropped 2 bases and J dropped 1 base, with 11 bases sitting between them. This CDR3 spans 15 amino acids. The CDR3 protein is CAISERTYANTEAFF. CDR3 coding DNA: TGTGCCATCAGTGAGAGGACGTACGCGAACACTGAAGCTTTCTTT.

The chain joins TRBV28 to TRBJ1-2; 7 positions match TRBD1. This CDR3 comprises 13 residues. V lost 4 bases, J lost 2 bases, and 1 base stayed unmatched. The germline V gene has CDR1 MDHEN and CDR2 SYDVKM. The CDR3 DNA sequence: TGTGCCAGCAGTTCGGGACAGAACTATGGCTACACCTTC. It encodes CASSSGQNYGYTF.

The chain couples TRBV19 to TRBJ2-2; the D gene could be TRBD1 or TRBD2 (5 bases each). V was trimmed by 4 bases and J by 10 bases, leaving 10 bases between them. This CDR3 has 12 residues. CDR1 is LNHDA, CDR2 SQIVND, per germline (reference sequence). CDR3 sequence (DNA): TGTGCCAGTAGTACGAGGGGCTTGGAGCTGTTTTTT. Translation gives CASSTRGLELFF.

J is TRBJ2-5 and V is TRBV5-4; D is perhaps TRBD1 or TRBD2 (6 bases each). This CDR3 spans 16 amino acids. V dropped 2 bases and J dropped 0 bases, with 14 bases sitting between them. From germline, CDR1 is SGHNT and CDR2 YYREEE (reference sequence). The CDR3 DNA reads as TGTGCCAGCAGCTTACCGAGGGGGGCGAACCAAGAGACCCAGTACTTC. Protein: CASSLPRGANQETQYF.

This chain uses TRBV6-6 with TRBJ1-5; a possible D gene is TRBD1 (6 bases). Per germline, CDR1 MNHNY and CDR2 SVGAGI (reference sequence). Trimming stripped 5 bases from V and 7 bases from J, with 15 bases between. The CDR3 has 14 residues. The CDR3 DNA sequence: TGTGCCAGCAGTCGCGGGGGGGCCGGGCAGCCCCAGCATTTT. Protein sequence: CASSRGGAGQPQHF.

J is TRBJ1-2 and V is TRBV30; D is ambiguous. CDR3 length equals 11 residues. The germline CDR1 and CDR2 sequences are GTSNPN and SVGIG (reference sequence). Trimming left V 0 bases short and J 8 bases short, with 7 bases between. The CDR3 is CAWSVLLGYTF. In DNA, the CDR3 is TGTGCCTGGAGTGTACTTTTGGGCTACACCTTC.

This chain joins TRBV7-2 and TRBJ2-4, with D maybe TRBD1 (6 bases). CDR1 and CDR2 (germline): SGHTA, FQGNSA. Trimming stripped 0 bases from V and 9 bases from J, with 15 bases between. The length of the CDR3 is 15 residues. CDR3 amino acids: CASSLAVQLGGIQYF. The CDR3 DNA sequence: TGTGCCAGCAGCTTAGCGGTCCAGTTAGGGGGCATTCAGTACTTC.

The chain is built from TRBV28 and TRBJ1-1; weak D call: TRBD1 (6 bases). Germline CDR1 reads MDHEN; CDR2 reads SYDVKM. The CDR3 contains 15 residues. The V gene lost 6 bases and the J gene lost 0 bases, with 14 bases spanning the gap. This chain's CDR3 is CASRPQDRLNTEAFF. CDR3 DNA sequence: TGTGCCAGCAGACCCCAAGACAGGTTGAACACTGAAGCTTTCTTT. The full variable domain, with the rest looked up from reference TRBV28 and TRBJ1-1, is DVKVTQSSRYLVKRTGEKVFLECVQDMDHENMFWYRQDPGLGLRLIYFSYDVKMKEKGDIPEGYSVSREKKERFSLILESASTNQTSMYLCASRPQDRLNTEAFFGQGTRLTVV.

The chain employs TRBV21-1 and TRBJ2-2; the table calls TRBD2, which could not be checked here. TRBV21-1 is tagged as a pseudogene. This CDR3 is built from 17 residues. CDR3 residues: CASSTAPGLKCTGELFF. The CDR3 region has the DNA TGTGCCAGCAGCACCGCACCGGGACTTAAATGCACCGGGGAGCTGTTTTTT.

The genes are TRBV18 and TRBJ2-7, with 10 bases lining up with TRBD1. Trimming at V came to 6 bases and at J to 0 bases, leaving 2 bases not matched to a gene. Per germline, CDR1 KGHSH and CDR2 LQKENI. The CDR3 sequence is 14 residues long. CDR3 amino acids: CASSRTGGSYEQYF. The CDR3 DNA reads as TGTGCCAGCTCTAGGACAGGGGGCTCCTACGAGCAGTACTTC.

The chain employs TRBV7-9 and TRBJ2-3; TRBD2 matches at 7 bases. The CDR3 contains 14 residues. J was trimmed by 7 bases and V by 5 bases; bases with no gene match: 9. CDR1 SEHNR and CDR2 FQNEAQ come from the germline V gene (reference sequence). CDR3 sequence reads: CASSPTGGGNTQYF. CDR3 in DNA: TGTGCCAGCAGCCCCACTGGCGGGGGTAATACGCAGTATTTT.

The rearrangement uses TRBV28 and TRBJ1-5; D gene ambiguous. Trimming took 5 bases from V and 0 from J, leaving 17 bases between them. Per germline, CDR1 MDHEN and CDR2 SYDVKM. The CDR3 spans 17 residues. CDR3 DNA: TGTGCCAGCAGTACCATCCCAGAGTTGTATAGCAATCAGCCCCAGCATTTT. Amino acid sequence: CASSTIPELYSNQPQHF.

The chain is built from TRBV4-3 and TRBJ1-4, with D possibly TRBD1 on 5 matching bases. CDR1 is LGHNA and CDR2 is YSLEER in the germline V gene. CDR3 size: 14 residues. The V end lost 0 bases, the J end lost 5 bases, and 7 bases lay between the germline ends. CDR3 protein: CASSQEPGNEKLFF. The CDR3 nucleotides read TGCGCCAGCAGCCAAGAGCCAGGGAATGAAAAACTGTTTTTT.

The chain couples TRBV18 to TRBJ2-7; perhaps TRBD1 as D (5 bases). The germline V gene has CDR1 KGHSH and CDR2 LQKENI. This CDR3 has 13 amino acids. Trimming shortened V by 2 bases and J by 7 bases, and 12 bases separated the two germline ends. CDR3 bases: TGTGCCAGCTCACCAGGGGCCCCTGGGGAGCAGTACTTC. Translation: CASSPGAPGEQYF.

The chain has TRBV7-9 and TRBJ1-2, with TRBD1 identical over 7 bases. Germline V lookup: CDR1 SEHNR, CDR2 FQNEAQ (reference sequence). After removal of 10 bases from V and 7 bases from J, the junction contained 9 bases not matched to a gene. This CDR3 is built from 12 residues. CDR3 loop: CANADRFGGYTF. CDR3 coding DNA: TGTGCCAACGCGGACAGGTTTGGTGGCTACACCTTC.

The chain carries TRBV30 and TRBJ1-3; D perhaps matches TRBD1 (6 bases). Germline CDR1 reads GTSNPN; CDR2 reads SVGIG (reference sequence). With 0 bases removed from V and 4 bases from J, the gap between germline ends came to 10 bases. This CDR3 is 14 amino acids long. The CDR3 DNA reads TGTGCCTGGAGTGTTGCAGGGGCAGGAAACACCATATATTTT. Its translation: CAWSVAGAGNTIYF.

This rearrangement joins TRBV10-3 to TRBJ2-7; a possible D gene is TRBD1 (6 bases). Germline V CDR1 and CDR2: ENHRY, SYGVKD. The CDR3 extends over 14 amino acids. Trimming left V 6 bases short and J 5 bases short, with 17 bases between. The CDR3 loop is CAIRRARGGDEQYF. The CDR3 DNA follows: TGTGCCATCAGAAGGGCCAGGGGTGGGGACGAGCAGTACTTC.

J is TRBJ2-3 and V is TRBV5-1; unclear D gene. There are 12 residues in the CDR3. With 3 bases removed from V and 2 bases from J, the gap between germline ends came to 4 bases. The V gene's germline CDR1 is SGHRS and CDR2 YFSETQ. The CDR3 bases are TGCGCCAGCAGCTCCAACACAGATACGCAGTATTTT. Its protein product is CASSSNTDTQYF.

This chain connects TRBV6-5 to TRBJ1-3, with a possible D match to TRBD1 (6 bases). The CDR3 is 14 amino acids. Germline V gives CDR1 MNHEY, CDR2 SVGAGI. V was cut by 5 bases and J by 1 base, with 9 bases left in between. The CDR3 is CASSPQGSGNTIYF. The CDR3 DNA follows: TGTGCCAGCAGTCCCCAGGGGTCTGGAAACACCATATATTTT.

The chain links TRBV19 to TRBJ1-5, with 8 bases that match TRBD1. The CDR3 totals 17 residues. Germline V gives CDR1 LNHDA, CDR2 SQIVND (reference sequence). The ends lost 3 bases at V and 2 bases at J; junction bases unmatched: 9. The CDR3 region is CASSILGTGLGNQPQHF. DNA of the CDR3: TGTGCCAGTAGTATCCTCGGGACAGGTCTGGGCAATCAGCCCCAGCATTTT.

This clone was observed a single time. The V gene is TRBV30, the J gene TRBJ2-5; D is unresolved. Germline V gene lookup returns CDR1 GTSNPN and CDR2 SVGIG (reference sequence). The CDR3 has 13 amino acids. Trimming cost V 3 bases and J 0 bases, with 8 bases left between them. The CDR3: CAWSRLYQETQYF. The CDR3, as DNA: TGTGCCTGGAGCAGACTGTACCAAGAGACCCAGTACTTC.

This clone showed up just a few times. The J gene is TRBJ1-1, the V gene TRBV20-1; D remains ambiguous. V lost 6 bases, J lost 4 bases, and 6 bases lay in between. The CDR3 sequence is 10 residues long. The germline V gene encodes CDR1 DFQATT and CDR2 SNEGSKA (reference sequence). CDR3 DNA sequence: TGCAGTGCCAAGGTCACTGAAGCTTTCTTT. Its protein is CSAKVTEAFF.

The V call is TRBV7-2, the J call TRBJ2-5, with TRBD1 matching 8 bases. The V segment lost 5 bases and the J segment 5 bases; nucleotides outside the gene matches: 10. CDR3 size: 15 residues. Germline values: CDR1 SGHTA, CDR2 FQGNSA. The chain's CDR3 is CASSLRTGRMETQYF. The CDR3 region has the DNA TGTGCCAGCAGCCTCCGGACAGGGAGAATGGAGACCCAGTACTTC.

This clone was counted between two and nine times. This chain joins TRBV4-1 and TRBJ1-2; the D gene is possibly TRBD1 (5 bases). V lost 4 bases and J 5 bases, leaving 11 bases between the germline ends. This CDR3 comprises 13 residues. CDR1 and CDR2 from the germline V gene are MGHRA and YSYEKL. CDR3 coding DNA: TGCGCCAGCAGCCGAAGTGGGACTTATGGCTACACCTTC. Translation gives CASSRSGTYGYTF.